Below, 25 T cell receptor beta chains from the same sample are listed, as sequenced in a study of PD-1 blockade in mismatch repair-deficient tumors. Sequencing was performed with immunoSEQ multiplex PCR; in TCRdb, only in-frame clones are kept and a portion is missing. The sample carries about 16,000 clones, roughly 84% recorded once. Sequencing used PBMCs, obtained before pembrolizumab treatment. These receptors were taken from an adult with mismatch repair-deficient cancer.

The chain combines TRBV19 with TRBJ1-2; D remains ambiguous. Trimming removed 7 bases from V and 4 bases from J, with 19 bases in between. The CDR3 runs 15 residues. CDR1 LNHDA and CDR2 SQIVND come from the germline V gene (reference sequence). CDR3 residues: CASTPPRARTYGYTF. The CDR3 DNA follows: TGTGCCAGTACCCCGCCGAGGGCCCGTACCTATGGCTACACCTTC.

The chain links TRBV30 to TRBJ2-3; TRBD2 is a possible D gene (5 bases). CDR3 size: 12 residues. V was trimmed by 3 bases and J by 5 bases, leaving 9 bases between them. From germline, CDR1 is GTSNPN and CDR2 SVGIG (reference sequence). CDR3 sequence: CAWSSGGDTQYF. CDR3 bases: TGTGCCTGGAGCAGCGGAGGAGATACGCAGTATTTT.

This chain links TRBV18 with TRBJ2-5; D may be TRBD1 or TRBD2 (5 bases each). V was cut by 3 bases and J by 2 bases, with 13 bases left in between. CDR1 is KGHSH and CDR2 is LQKENI in the germline V gene. The CDR3 is 15 residues long. The CDR3 DNA reads as TGTGCCAGCTCACCCCCTGGGACGGCGCAAGAGACCCAGTACTTC. Amino acid sequence: CASSPPGTAQETQYF.

V and J are TRBV19 and TRBJ1-2, with 8 positions matching TRBD1. The CDR3 has 13 amino acids. Germline V gene data show CDR1 as LNHDA and CDR2 as SQIVND (reference sequence). V dropped 10 bases and J dropped 5; count of bases not matched to a gene: 9. As DNA, the CDR3 is TGTGCCAAGGTGGACAGGGAACTATATGGCTACACCTTC. Encoded protein: CAKVDRELYGYTF.

The rearrangement links TRBV10-2 to TRBJ2-2; 9 positions agree with TRBD2. The junction had 7 bases not matched to a gene; V was cut back by 4 bases and J by 4 bases. Germline V CDR1 and CDR2: WSHSY, SAAADI. CDR3 size: 16 residues. CDR3 protein: CASSAAGGPGTGELFF. CDR3 DNA: TGCGCCAGCAGTGCGGCGGGAGGGCCGGGCACCGGGGAGCTGTTTTTT.

The J gene is TRBJ1-4, the V gene TRBV6-1; TRBD1 might be the D (6 bases). The CDR3 contains 15 residues. CDR1 is MNHNS and CDR2 is SASEGT in the germline V gene. Trimming left V 2 bases short and J 2 bases short, with 9 bases between. The CDR3 nucleotides read TGTGCCAGCAGTGAATTAGGGGGGACTAATGAAAAACTGTTTTTT. Translation gives CASSELGGTNEKLFF.

The CDR3 DNA reads as TGTGCCAGCAGTGGATACAATGAGCAGTTCTTC. It codes for CASSGYNEQFF. This chain connects TRBV27 to TRBJ2-1; D is undetermined. V lost 5 bases, J lost 4 bases, and 3 bases lay in between. Per the germline V gene, CDR1 is MNHEY and CDR2 is SMNVEV (reference sequence). CDR3 length equals 11 residues.

This chain connects TRBV5-5 to TRBJ2-3, with D possibly TRBD2 on 6 matching bases. The germline CDR1 and CDR2 sequences are SGHKS and YYEKEE (reference sequence). The CDR3 sequence is 14 residues long. V shed 5 bases and J shed 2 bases, with 12 bases lying between them. CDR3 bases: TGTGCCAGCAGTTTCGGAGGGAACACAGATACGCAGTATTTT. Protein sequence: CASSFGGNTDTQYF.

The J gene is TRBJ2-3, the V gene TRBV5-4; 9 nucleotides align to TRBD2. Germline CDR1 reads SGHNT; CDR2 reads YYREEE (reference sequence). The V gene end was trimmed by 2 bases and the J gene end by 0 bases; junction bases not matched to a gene: 1. The CDR3 has 15 residues. CDR3 coding DNA: TGTGCCAGCAGCTTTGCGGGAGGGAGCACAGATACGCAGTATTTT. Its translation is CASSFAGGSTDTQYF. Combining the CDR3 with reference TRBV5-4 and TRBJ2-3 gives the whole variable domain ETGVTQSPTHLIKTRGQQVTLRCSSQSGHNTVSWYQQALGQGPQFIFQYYREEENGRGNFPPRFSGLQFPNYSSELNVNALELDDSALYLCASSFAGGSTDTQYFGPGTRLTVL.

V gene TRBV5-6 combines with J gene TRBJ1-2; 7 bases align to TRBD1. Germline trimming cut 2 bases from V and 6 bases from J; bases unmatched to any gene: 10. CDR3 length equals 15 residues. Germline CDR1 reads SGHDT; CDR2 reads YYEEEE. CDR3 sequence: CASSFPQGTEDGYTF. CDR3 coding DNA: TGTGCCAGCAGCTTCCCTCAGGGGACAGAAGATGGCTACACCTTC.

The chain combines TRBV27 with TRBJ1-5; D unclear. The CDR3 runs 13 residues. With 2 bases removed from V and 4 bases from J, the gap between germline ends came to 6 bases. The germline gives CDR1 MNHEY, CDR2 SMNVEV (reference sequence). CDR3 sequence (DNA): TGTGCCAGCAGTTTACGGGAGAATCAGCCCCAGCATTTT. Translation: CASSLRENQPQHF.

The chain links TRBV29-1 to TRBJ2-7; maybe TRBD2 (6 bases). The CDR3 covers 12 residues. The germline V and J ends were trimmed by 7 bases and 0 bases, with 10 bases remaining between them. Germline CDR1 SQVTM, CDR2 ANQGSEA. DNA for the CDR3: TGCAGCGGGGGGGAACTCTCCTACGAGCAGTACTTC. Residues: CSGGELSYEQYF.

This chain joins TRBV6-6 and TRBJ1-1, with D possibly matching TRBD1 (6 bases). Germline assignment: CDR1 MNHNY and CDR2 SVGAGI (reference sequence). With 4 bases removed from V and 4 bases from J, the gap between germline ends came to 13 bases. CDR3 length: 14 amino acids. The CDR3 nucleotides are TGTGCCAGCAGTTTGGGGGCGGGGAGCACTGAAGCTTTCTTT. Residues: CASSLGAGSTEAFF.

The chain is built from TRBV7-2 and TRBJ2-3; possible D gene TRBD2, 5 bases. CDR3 length: 14 residues. The V gene's germline CDR1 is SGHTA and CDR2 FQGNSA. V lost 3 bases and J 2 bases, leaving 9 bases between the germline ends. CDR3 nucleotide sequence: TGTGCCAGCAGCTTGGAGGTCCTCACAGATACGCAGTATTTT. Encoded protein: CASSLEVLTDTQYF.

The chain's CDR3 is CASSAYTGVSGDEQYF. CDR3 sequence (DNA): TGTGCCAGCAGCGCCTACACAGGGGTAAGTGGAGACGAGCAGTACTTC. The rearrangement joins TRBV13 to TRBJ2-7, with TRBD1 identical over 7 bases. With V trimmed by 5 bases and J by 5 bases, 15 bases remained unmatched. The CDR3 has 16 amino acids. Germline V gene sequence: CDR1 PRHDT, CDR2 FYEKMQ (reference sequence).

The rearrangement uses TRBV10-3 and TRBJ2-7; the match to TRBD2 covers 9 bases. The CDR3 runs 13 residues. Germline CDR1 ENHRY, CDR2 SYGVKD. The J segment lost 1 base and the V segment lost 6 bases, leaving 1 base of the junction unmatched. The CDR3 sequence: CAIRTSGSYEQYF. CDR3 bases: TGTGCCATCAGAACTAGCGGGTCCTACGAGCAGTACTTC.

The chain employs TRBV30 and TRBJ2-7, with D perhaps TRBD1 (6 bases). V was shortened by 6 bases and J by 6 bases, with 15 bases between the two germline ends. CDR1 GTSNPN and CDR2 SVGIG come from the germline V gene (reference sequence). This CDR3 region has 12 residues. Here the CDR3 reads CACTRGSGEQYF. Written as DNA, the CDR3 is TGTGCCTGCACCAGGGGTTCGGGCGAGCAGTACTTC.

The chain links TRBV19 to TRBJ2-1; 9 bases map to TRBD1. The germline V gene has CDR1 LNHDA and CDR2 SQIVND (reference sequence). V lost 7 bases to trimming and J lost 6 bases; unmatched junction nucleotides: 10. The length of the CDR3 is 15 residues. CDR3 in amino acids: CASTETGGLANEQFF. Here the CDR3 DNA reads TGTGCCAGTACCGAGACAGGGGGTCTGGCCAATGAGCAGTTCTTC.

The gene calls are TRBV7-9 and TRBJ1-1; D may be TRBD1 (6 bases). V lost 4 bases to trimming and J lost 8 bases, with 11 bases between them. Per germline, CDR1 SEHNR and CDR2 FQNEAQ (reference sequence). The CDR3 is 12 amino acids. The DNA of the CDR3 is TGTGCCAGCAGCTCACTTACAGGGGAAGCTTTCTTT. Amino acids: CASSSLTGEAFF.

The chain couples TRBV4-1 to TRBJ1-1; D gene ambiguous. V was cut by 1 base and J by 0 bases, with 6 bases left in between. The CDR3 spans 14 residues. CDR1 and CDR2 (germline): MGHRA, YSYEKL. The CDR3 reads CASSQVAMNTEAFF. CDR3 coding DNA: TGCGCCAGCAGCCAAGTGGCGATGAACACTGAAGCTTTCTTT.

Only a few counts were recorded for this clone. The J gene is TRBJ2-7, the V gene TRBV9, with a tentative D call TRBD1 (5 bases). Per the germline V gene, CDR1 is SGDLS and CDR2 is YYNGEE. V was shortened by 1 base and J by 1 base, with 9 bases between the two germline ends. CDR3 size: 14 residues. CDR3 protein: CASSVSGMSYEQYF. The CDR3 bases are TGTGCCAGCAGCGTATCAGGGATGTCCTACGAGCAGTACTTC.

The V gene is TRBV29-1, the J gene TRBJ2-3, with 15 nucleotides matching TRBD2. The germline V gene has CDR1 SQVTM and CDR2 ANQGSEA. The CDR3 runs to 17 residues. After removal of 6 bases from V and 1 base from J, the junction contained 8 bases not matched to a gene. CDR3: CSVDGLAGGGGTDTQYF. Written as DNA, the CDR3 is TGCAGCGTCGACGGACTAGCGGGAGGGGGGGGCACAGATACGCAGTATTTT.

V gene TRBV7-2 combines with J gene TRBJ2-7; tentatively, D is TRBD2 (6 bases). CDR1 and CDR2 (germline): SGHTA, FQGNSA. The length of the CDR3 is 14 residues. V was cut by 1 base and J by 2 bases, with 9 bases left in between. In DNA, the CDR3 is TGTGCCAGCAGCTTAGGTAGCGGTCCCTACGAGCAGTACTTC. This codes for CASSLGSGPYEQYF.

J is TRBJ1-5 and V is TRBV7-9; D unresolved. Germline V gene lookup returns CDR1 SEHNR and CDR2 FQNEAQ (reference sequence). Trimming cost V 1 base and J 2 bases, with 0 bases left between them. CDR3 length: 12 amino acids. CDR3 amino acids: CASSLGNQPQHF. CDR3 bases: TGTGCCAGCAGCTTAGGCAATCAGCCCCAGCATTTT.

This chain joins TRBV18 and TRBJ1-2, with TRBD1 matching 8 bases. The CDR3 loop spans 13 amino acids. Germline V CDR1 and CDR2: KGHSH, LQKENI. The ends lost 4 bases at V and 8 bases at J; junction bases unmatched: 6. For the CDR3, the DNA is TGTGCCAGCTCACTCGGACAGGGCTACGGCTACACCTTC. The encoded protein is CASSLGQGYGYTF. Variable domain in full (rest from reference TRBV18 and TRBJ1-2): NAGVMQNPRHLVRRRGQEARLRCSPMKGHSHVYWYRQLPEEGLKFMVYLQKENIIDESGMPKERFSAEFPKEGPSILRIQQVVRGDSAAYFCASSLGQGYGYTFGSGTRLTVV.